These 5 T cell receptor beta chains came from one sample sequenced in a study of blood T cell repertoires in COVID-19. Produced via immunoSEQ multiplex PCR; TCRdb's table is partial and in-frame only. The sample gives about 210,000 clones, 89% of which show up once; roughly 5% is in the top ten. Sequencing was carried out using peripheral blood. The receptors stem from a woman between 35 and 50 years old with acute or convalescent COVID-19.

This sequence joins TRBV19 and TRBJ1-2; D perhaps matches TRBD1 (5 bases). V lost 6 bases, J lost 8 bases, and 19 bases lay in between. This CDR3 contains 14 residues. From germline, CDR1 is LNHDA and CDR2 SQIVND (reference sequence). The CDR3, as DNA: TGTGCCAGTAGCATTGCAGGGTCAGCGTACGGCTACACCTTC. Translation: CASSIAGSAYGYTF.

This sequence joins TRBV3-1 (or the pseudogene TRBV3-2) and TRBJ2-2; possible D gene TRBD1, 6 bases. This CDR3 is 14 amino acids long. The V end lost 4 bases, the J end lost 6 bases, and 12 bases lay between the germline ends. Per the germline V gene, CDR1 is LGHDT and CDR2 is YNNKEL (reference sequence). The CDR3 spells CASSPFQGPGELFF. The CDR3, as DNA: TGTGCCAGCAGCCCTTTCCAGGGGCCCGGGGAGCTGTTTTTT.

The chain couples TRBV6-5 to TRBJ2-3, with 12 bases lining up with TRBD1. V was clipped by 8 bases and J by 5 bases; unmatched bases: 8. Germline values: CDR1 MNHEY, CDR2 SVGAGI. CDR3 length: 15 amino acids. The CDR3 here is CASLGQGARGDTQYF. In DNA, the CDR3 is TGTGCCAGCTTGGGACAGGGGGCGCGGGGAGATACGCAGTATTTT.

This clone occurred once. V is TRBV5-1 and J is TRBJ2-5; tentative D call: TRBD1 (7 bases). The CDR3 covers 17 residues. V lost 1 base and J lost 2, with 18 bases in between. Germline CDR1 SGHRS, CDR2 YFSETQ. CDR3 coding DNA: TGCGCCAGCAGCTTGAGGGGGGACAGTTACGTGCAAGAGACCCAGTACTTC. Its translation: CASSLRGDSYVQETQYF.

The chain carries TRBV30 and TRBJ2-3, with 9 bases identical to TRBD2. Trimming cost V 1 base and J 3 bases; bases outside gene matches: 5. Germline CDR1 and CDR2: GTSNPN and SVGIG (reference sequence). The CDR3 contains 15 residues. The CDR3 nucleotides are TGTGCCTGGAGTGGGCGGGGGGGCCCTACAGATACGCAGTATTTT. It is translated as CAWSGRGGPTDTQYF.